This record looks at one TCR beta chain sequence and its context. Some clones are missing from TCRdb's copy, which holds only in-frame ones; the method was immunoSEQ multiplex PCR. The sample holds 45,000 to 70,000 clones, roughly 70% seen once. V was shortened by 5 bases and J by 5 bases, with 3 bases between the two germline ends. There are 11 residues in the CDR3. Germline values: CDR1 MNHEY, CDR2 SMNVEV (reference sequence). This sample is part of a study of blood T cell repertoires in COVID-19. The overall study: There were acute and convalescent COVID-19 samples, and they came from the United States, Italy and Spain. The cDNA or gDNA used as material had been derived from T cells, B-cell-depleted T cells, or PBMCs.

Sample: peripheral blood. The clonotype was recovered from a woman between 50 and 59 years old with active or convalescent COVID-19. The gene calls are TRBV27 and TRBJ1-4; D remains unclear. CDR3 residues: CASSQNEKLFF. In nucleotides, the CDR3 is TGTGCCAGCAGTCAGAATGAAAAACTGTTTTTT.